These 18 T cell receptor beta chains were sequenced from one sample in a study of blood T cell repertoires in COVID-19. Assay used: immunoSEQ multiplex PCR; TCRdb lists only in-frame clones, some missing. The sample has approximately 100,000 clones, 85% to 90% seen once. Source material: peripheral blood. The origin of the receptors is a human donor with COVID-19, enrolled during active disease. The donor label of this sample is uncertain.

The J gene is TRBJ1-1, the V gene TRBV29-1, with TRBD1 identical over 7 bases. CDR1 SQVTM and CDR2 ANQGSEA come from the germline V gene. With 4 bases clipped from V and 7 bases from J, the junction kept 9 bases outside the gene matches. The CDR3 has 13 amino acids. As DNA, the CDR3 is TGCAGCGTTGTTGCAGGGGGGTTCGGTGAAGCTTTCTTT. As protein: CSVVAGGFGEAFF.

The chain uses TRBV9 and TRBJ2-3; 7 bases line up with TRBD2. Losses at the gene ends were 0 bases for V and 10 bases for J; bases not matched to a gene: 5. This CDR3 contains 13 residues. Germline assignment: CDR1 SGDLS and CDR2 YYNGEE. In DNA, the CDR3 is TGTGCCAGCAGCGTAGCTTCCCGGGGGGCGCAGTATTTT. This codes for CASSVASRGAQYF.

V is TRBV6-5 and J is TRBJ1-2, with TRBD1 matching over 9 bases. Per the germline V gene, CDR1 is MNHEY and CDR2 is SVGAGI. The CDR3 has 15 residues. V lost 4 bases to trimming and J lost 8 bases; unmatched junction nucleotides: 11. In DNA form, the CDR3 reads TGTGCCAGCAGTTTTAACAGGGGGCATAGTAACGGCTACACCTTC. Protein: CASSFNRGHSNGYTF.

V is TRBV25-1 and J is TRBJ1-2; no definite D call. This CDR3 comprises 13 residues. The germline V gene encodes CDR1 MGHDK and CDR2 SYGVNS. Trimming took off 8 bases at V and 5 bases at J, with 15 bases between the two ends. The CDR3 reads CASPGGSSYGYTF. DNA for the CDR3: TGTGCCAGCCCGGGAGGGTCAAGTTATGGCTACACCTTC.

The chain is built from TRBV11-2 and TRBJ1-2; tentatively, D is TRBD1 (6 bases). CDR1 is SGHAT, CDR2 FQNNGV, per germline. This CDR3 is 15 amino acids long. Between the trimmed V and J ends, which lost 5 bases and 2 bases, there was a span of 15 bases. The CDR3 protein is CASSPGHPSNYGYTF. For the CDR3, the DNA is TGTGCCAGCAGCCCGGGACACCCATCGAACTATGGCTACACCTTC.

The chain combines TRBV12-5 with TRBJ2-1, with 9 nucleotides matching TRBD1. The CDR3 length is 18 residues. V was pared by 4 bases and J by 2 bases, with 12 bases of the junction left unmatched. Germline CDR1 reads LGHNT; CDR2 reads FRNRAP. The CDR3 nucleotides read TGTGCTAGTGGTTGGGGGACAGGGACTAACTCCCCCTACAATGAGCAGTTCTTC. Translation gives CASGWGTGTNSPYNEQFF.

The chain couples TRBV9 to TRBJ2-3; TRBD1 might be the D (6 bases). This CDR3 is built from 13 residues. From germline, CDR1 is SGDLS and CDR2 YYNGEE. Trimming shortened V by 0 bases and J by 10 bases, and 12 bases separated the two germline ends. CDR3 residues: CASSVVEAGAQYF. Written as DNA, the CDR3 is TGTGCCAGCAGCGTAGTGGAGGCAGGGGCGCAGTATTTT.

This rearrangement joins TRBV29-1 to TRBJ1-2; D perhaps matches TRBD1 (6 bases). CDR3 length: 13 residues. Germline loops: CDR1 SQVTM, CDR2 ANQGSEA. The V gene lost 7 bases and the J gene lost 4 bases, with 16 bases spanning the gap. The CDR3 nucleotides read TGCAGCGGCCGGACAGTCGGATCCTATGGCTACACCTTC. The encoded protein is CSGRTVGSYGYTF.

A single count supports this clone. The CDR3 coding sequence is TGTGCCAGCAGTGATGGCAGGACAGGGGGTCACGAGCAGTACTTC. Translated, it gives CASSDGRTGGHEQYF. The chain has TRBV25-1 and TRBJ2-7, with 10 bases that match TRBD1. With 3 bases clipped from V and 5 bases from J, the junction kept 7 bases outside the gene matches. Germline CDR1 and CDR2: MGHDK and SYGVNS. The CDR3 runs 15 residues.

The CDR3 region has the DNA TGTGCCAGCAGCGTCATTACAGGGCGCTACACCTTC. Translated, it gives CASSVITGRYTF. This chain uses TRBV5-4 with TRBJ1-2; D perhaps matches TRBD1 (6 bases). In germline, CDR1 is SGHNT, CDR2 YYREEE (reference sequence). The CDR3 runs to 12 residues. V was pared by 4 bases and J by 9 bases, with 13 bases between.

The chain combines TRBV6-1 with TRBJ2-6; D might be TRBD2 (6 bases). This CDR3 has 16 amino acids. Trimming removed 2 bases at V and 1 base at J, with 9 bases between. Germline V gives CDR1 MNHNS, CDR2 SASEGT. Written as DNA, the CDR3 is TGTGCCAGCAGTGAACGGAGGGTGTCTGGGGCCAACGTCCTGACTTTC. Protein product: CASSERRVSGANVLTF.

The rearrangement uses TRBV11-2 and TRBJ1-1; no definite D call. V was cut by 0 bases and J by 0 bases, with 11 bases left in between. The germline gives CDR1 SGHAT, CDR2 FQNNGV. This CDR3 has 16 amino acids. The chain's CDR3 is CASSLDRQAVNTEAFF. The CDR3 DNA reads TGTGCCAGCAGCTTAGACCGCCAAGCGGTGAACACTGAAGCTTTCTTT.

V gene TRBV3-1 (or the pseudogene TRBV3-2) combines with J gene TRBJ2-3, with 14 bases lining up with TRBD2. The germline gives CDR1 LGHDT, CDR2 YNNKEL (reference sequence). V shed 2 bases, J shed 7 bases, and the junction held 8 bases outside the gene matches. The CDR3 runs to 17 residues. The CDR3 protein is CASSQPRLAGGFNTQYF. CDR3 sequence (DNA): TGTGCCAGCAGCCAACCCAGACTAGCGGGAGGGTTTAATACGCAGTATTTT.

The chain recombines TRBV5-1 with TRBJ1-6; no firm D call. This CDR3 spans 12 amino acids. CDR1 and CDR2 (germline): SGHRS, YFSETQ. The ends were cut back, 2 bases at V and 8 bases at J, with 5 bases in the middle. The CDR3, as DNA: TGCGCCAGCAGCTTTCCGGATTCACCCCTCCACTTT. Protein: CASSFPDSPLHF.

Remarks on this clone: Mismatch with germline at one junction end may stem from a read error. The rearrangement joins TRBV6-1 to TRBJ2-7, with TRBD1 matching over 8 bases. The CDR3 is made up of 15 amino acids. Germline loops: CDR1 MNHNS, CDR2 SASEGT. CDR3 residues: CASSEAQGADLPWDF. The CDR3 DNA sequence: TGTGCCAGCAGTGAAGCCCAGGGGGCAGACCTTCCTTGGGACTTC.

The V gene is TRBV6-5, the J gene TRBJ1-5; a possible D gene is TRBD1 (5 bases). This CDR3 spans 14 amino acids. V gave up 7 bases and J gave up 4 bases, with 14 bases separating them. Germline V lookup: CDR1 MNHEY, CDR2 SVGAGI. This chain's CDR3 is CASIPGGANQPQHF. Written as DNA, the CDR3 is TGTGCCAGCATCCCCGGAGGGGCTAATCAGCCCCAGCATTTT.

CDR3 in DNA: TGTGCCAGCAAAGTTCGGGAGGACTTCACAGATACGCAGTATTTT. This translates into CASKVREDFTDTQYF. This chain joins TRBV5-6 and TRBJ2-3; 7 positions agree with TRBD2. The CDR3 spans 15 residues. Germline V gene sequence: CDR1 SGHDT, CDR2 YYEEEE. V was pared by 6 bases and J by 2 bases, with 9 bases of the junction left unmatched.

This chain joins TRBV5-8 and TRBJ1-1; no clear D gene. This CDR3 region has 14 residues. With 0 bases removed from V and 1 base from J, the gap between germline ends came to 7 bases. Germline CDR1 is SGHTS and CDR2 is YDEGEE. DNA for the CDR3: TGTGCCAGCAGCTTGGGAGCCGAGAACACTGAAGCTTTCTTT. This gives the protein CASSLGAENTEAFF.